This T cell receptor beta chain emerged from a study of Graves' ophthalmopathy and Graves' hyperthyroidism. Using RNA transcripts, the TCR beta CDR3 regions were amplified. After a first-round RT-PCR with HTBI primers, a second-round multiplex PCR was run. MiXCR, applied by TCRdb to the multiplex PCR reads, yields one record per CDR3 protein. The sample contains about 500,000 distinct CDR3 sequences, under 15% of which appear only once. V lost 0 bases and J 0 bases, leaving 15 bases between the germline ends. Germline CDR1 is SGHAT and CDR2 is FQNNGV. The CDR3 loop spans 19 amino acids. This clonotype was recorded at least ten times.

This chain uses TRBV11-2 with TRBJ1-6; no reliable D call. The sequence came from a woman between 25 and 40 years old with Graves' ophthalmopathy. The specimen sequenced was blood. Here the CDR3 reads CASSLDRPGFSSYNSPLHF. In nucleotides, the CDR3 is TGTGCCAGCAGCTTAGATCGTCCCGGGTTTAGCTCCTATAATTCACCCCTCCACTTT.